The clone carrying this T cell receptor (beta chain) occurred many times. Its specificity is not known. The data belong to a study of T cells in Graves' hyperthyroidism and ophthalmopathy. The study's findings and limits: Onset of ophthalmopathy came a median roughly 6 months after the model predicted it.

The source material, RNA transcripts, was used to amplify TCR beta CDR3 regions. HTBI primers were employed in a first-round RT-PCR of the TCR CDR3. TCRdb called the multiplex PCR reads again in MiXCR, with one record for every CDR3 protein. The sample carries 200,000 to 300,000 distinct CDR3 sequences, about 15% recorded once. V lost 6 bases and J lost 4, with 6 bases in between. Germline-derived CDR1 and CDR2 are MDHEN and SYDVKM. The CDR3 runs to 11 residues. The receptor's source is a woman between 18 and 29 years old with Graves' ophthalmopathy. J is TRBJ2-5 and V is TRBV28; D gene ambiguous. Material for sequencing was blood. In nucleotides, the CDR3 is TGTGCCAGCAGGACCACAGAGACCCAGTACTTC. Translation gives CASRTTETQYF. The full variable domain, rest sourced from reference TRBV28 and TRBJ2-5, is DVKVTQSSRYLVKRTGEKVFLECVQDMDHENMFWYRQDPGLGLRLIYFSYDVKMKEKGDIPEGYSVSREKKERFSLILESASTNQTSMYLCASRTTETQYFGPGTRLLVL.